The entry that follows covers one T cell receptor beta chain sequence. V gave up 6 bases and J gave up 5 bases, with 16 bases separating them. This CDR3 spans 15 amino acids. CDR1 is MNHEY, CDR2 SVGEGT, per germline. These data originate in a study of blood T cell repertoires in COVID-19. At the level of the study: Sources were T cells, B-cell-depleted T cells, or PBMCs; the material itself was cDNA or gDNA.

In the authors' methods: Nucleated cell number was recorded as an estimate derived from reference gene primer amplification. Sequencing was performed with immunoSEQ multiplex PCR; in TCRdb, only in-frame clones are kept and a portion is missing. From that table come the V and J calls and clone size; the DNA was used to work out D and trimming. This table has 200,000 to 250,000 clones, around 83% appearing once. Cohorts were assigned according to the clinical history that participants reported. The sequencing input was PBMCs or T cells enriched from blood (not recorded which). This receptor was identified in a woman aged 40 to 50 with acute COVID-19. The chain carries TRBV6-2 or TRBV6-3 and TRBJ2-2, with D possibly matching TRBD2 (5 bases). The CDR3 DNA reads TGTGCCAGCAGCCCCAAGCCTTGGAGGACCGGGGAGCTGTTTTTT. Protein: CASSPKPWRTGELFF.